The clone carrying this T cell receptor (beta chain) was counted between two and nine times. Antigen specificity is unknown. V was trimmed by 1 base and J by 7 bases, leaving 2 bases between them. The CDR3 spans 12 residues. CDR1 is MGHRA, CDR2 YSYEKL, per germline. The time point: newly diagnosed GD, antithyroid drugs for less than 3 months. Construction of the TCR library relied on RNA isolated from PBMCs. The data belong to a study of regulatory T cells in long-lasting Graves disease. Through Arm-PCR of CDR3 regions and iRepertoire HTBI primers, TCR beta libraries were built. TCRdb re-derived calls from the multiplex PCR reads in MiXCR, one entry per CDR3 protein. The data contain about 440,000 distinct CDR3 sequences, approximately 16% of them singletons. Points from the study as a whole: Patients with persistent disease showed a bias toward TRBV28, TRBJ1-2 and TRBJ2-5.

These data also featured in a second study, about T cells in Graves' hyperthyroidism and ophthalmopathy.

Sequences were derived from peripheral blood mononuclear cells (PBMCs), sampled at new diagnosis, from a patient treated with antithyroid drugs. The V and J genes are TRBV4-1 and TRBJ1-6; D is uncertain. The receptor was derived from a woman aged 25-40 years with Graves disease. The CDR3, as DNA: TGCGCCAGCAGCCAAGGGAATTCACCCCTCCACTTT. Protein: CASSQGNSPLHF.